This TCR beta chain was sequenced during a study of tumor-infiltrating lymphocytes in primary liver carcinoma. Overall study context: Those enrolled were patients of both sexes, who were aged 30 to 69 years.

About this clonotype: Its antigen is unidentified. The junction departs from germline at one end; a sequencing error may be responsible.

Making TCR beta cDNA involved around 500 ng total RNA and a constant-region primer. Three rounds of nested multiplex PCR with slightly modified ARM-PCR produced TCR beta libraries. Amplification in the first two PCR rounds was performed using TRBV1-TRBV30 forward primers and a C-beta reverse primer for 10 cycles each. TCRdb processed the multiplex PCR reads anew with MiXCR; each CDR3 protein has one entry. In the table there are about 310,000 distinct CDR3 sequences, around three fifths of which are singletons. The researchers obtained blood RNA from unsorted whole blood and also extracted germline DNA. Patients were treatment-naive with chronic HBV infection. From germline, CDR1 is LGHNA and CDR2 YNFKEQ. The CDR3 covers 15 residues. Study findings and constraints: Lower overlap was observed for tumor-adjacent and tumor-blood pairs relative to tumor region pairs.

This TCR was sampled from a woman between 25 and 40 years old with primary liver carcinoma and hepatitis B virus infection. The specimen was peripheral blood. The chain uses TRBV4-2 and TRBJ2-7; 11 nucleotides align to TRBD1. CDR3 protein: CTSSHEGTGGYEQYF. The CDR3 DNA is TGTACCAGCAGCCATGAGGGGACAGGGGGCTACGAGCAGTACTTC.